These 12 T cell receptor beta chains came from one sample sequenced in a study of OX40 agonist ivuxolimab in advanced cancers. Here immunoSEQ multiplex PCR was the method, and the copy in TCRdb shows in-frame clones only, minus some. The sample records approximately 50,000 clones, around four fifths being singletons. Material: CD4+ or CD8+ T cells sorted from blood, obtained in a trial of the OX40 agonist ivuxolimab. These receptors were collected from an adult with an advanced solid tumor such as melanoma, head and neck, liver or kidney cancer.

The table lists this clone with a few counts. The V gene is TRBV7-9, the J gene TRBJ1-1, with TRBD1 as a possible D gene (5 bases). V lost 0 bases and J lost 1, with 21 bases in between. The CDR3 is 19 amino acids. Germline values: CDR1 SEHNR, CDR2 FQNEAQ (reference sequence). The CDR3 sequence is CASSLAWTRGVGGNTEAFF. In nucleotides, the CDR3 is TGTGCCAGCAGCTTAGCGTGGACTAGGGGTGTGGGGGGGAACACTGAAGCTTTCTTT.

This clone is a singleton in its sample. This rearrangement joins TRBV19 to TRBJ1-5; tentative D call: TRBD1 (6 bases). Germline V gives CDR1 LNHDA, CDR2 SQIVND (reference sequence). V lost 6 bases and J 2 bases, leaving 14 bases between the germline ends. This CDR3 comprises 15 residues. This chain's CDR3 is CASRLQGWGNQPQHF. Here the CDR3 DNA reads TGTGCCAGTAGGTTACAGGGATGGGGCAATCAGCCCCAGCATTTT.

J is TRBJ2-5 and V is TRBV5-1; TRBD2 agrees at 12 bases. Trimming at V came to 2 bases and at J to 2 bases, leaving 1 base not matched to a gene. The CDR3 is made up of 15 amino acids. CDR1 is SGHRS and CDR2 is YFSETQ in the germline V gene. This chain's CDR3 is CASSLTSGGQETQYF. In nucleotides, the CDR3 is TGCGCCAGCAGCTTAACTAGCGGGGGGCAAGAGACCCAGTACTTC.

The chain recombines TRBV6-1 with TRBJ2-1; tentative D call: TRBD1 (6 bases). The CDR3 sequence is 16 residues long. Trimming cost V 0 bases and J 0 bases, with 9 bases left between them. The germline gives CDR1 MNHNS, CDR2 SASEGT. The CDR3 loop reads CASSEAQGSSYNEQFF. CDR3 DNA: TGTGCCAGCAGTGAAGCCCAGGGGAGCTCCTACAATGAGCAGTTCTTC.

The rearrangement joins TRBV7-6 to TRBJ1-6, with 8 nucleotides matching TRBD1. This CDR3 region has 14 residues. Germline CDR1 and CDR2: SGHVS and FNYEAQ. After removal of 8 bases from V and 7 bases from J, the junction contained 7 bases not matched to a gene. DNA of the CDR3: TGTGCCAGCTCCGGACAGGGAAGGAATTCACCCCTCCACTTT. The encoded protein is CASSGQGRNSPLHF.

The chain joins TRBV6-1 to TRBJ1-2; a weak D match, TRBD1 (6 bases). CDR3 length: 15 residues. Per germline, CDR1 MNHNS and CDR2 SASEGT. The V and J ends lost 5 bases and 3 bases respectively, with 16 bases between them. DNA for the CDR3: TGTGCCAGCAGTCCCCAGGGGCCAACCTACTATGGCTACACCTTC. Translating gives CASSPQGPTYYGYTF.

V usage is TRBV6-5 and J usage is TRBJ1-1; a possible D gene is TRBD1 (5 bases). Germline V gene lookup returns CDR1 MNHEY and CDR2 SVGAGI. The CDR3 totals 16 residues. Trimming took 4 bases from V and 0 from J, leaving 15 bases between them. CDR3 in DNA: TGTGCCAGCAGTTTCGGGGGTGCCGGCATGAACACTGAAGCTTTCTTT. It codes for CASSFGGAGMNTEAFF.

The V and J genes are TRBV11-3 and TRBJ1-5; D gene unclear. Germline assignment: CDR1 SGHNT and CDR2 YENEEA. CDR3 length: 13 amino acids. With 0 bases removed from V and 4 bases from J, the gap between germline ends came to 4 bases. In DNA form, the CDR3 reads TGTGCCAGCAGCTTAGACAGAAATCAGCCCCAGCATTTT. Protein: CASSLDRNQPQHF.

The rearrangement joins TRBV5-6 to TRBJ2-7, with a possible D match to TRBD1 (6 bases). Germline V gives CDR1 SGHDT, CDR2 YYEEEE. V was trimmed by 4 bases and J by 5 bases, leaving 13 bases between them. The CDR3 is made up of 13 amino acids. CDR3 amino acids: CASSGGWGHEQYF. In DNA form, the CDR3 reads TGTGCCAGCAGCGGGGGCTGGGGCCACGAGCAGTACTTC.

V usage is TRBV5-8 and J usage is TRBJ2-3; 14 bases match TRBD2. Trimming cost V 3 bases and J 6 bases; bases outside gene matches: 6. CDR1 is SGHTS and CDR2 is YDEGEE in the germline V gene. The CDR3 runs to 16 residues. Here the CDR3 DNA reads TGTGCCAGCAGCTCCGGGACTAGCGGGGGTGGGGATACGCAGTATTTT. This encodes CASSSGTSGGGDTQYF.

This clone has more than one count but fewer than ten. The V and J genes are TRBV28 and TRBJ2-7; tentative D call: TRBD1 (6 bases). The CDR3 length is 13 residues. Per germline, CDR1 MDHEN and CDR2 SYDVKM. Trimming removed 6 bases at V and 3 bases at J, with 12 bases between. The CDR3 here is CASSPRDNYEQYF. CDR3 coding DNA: TGTGCCAGCAGCCCTCGGGACAACTACGAGCAGTACTTC.

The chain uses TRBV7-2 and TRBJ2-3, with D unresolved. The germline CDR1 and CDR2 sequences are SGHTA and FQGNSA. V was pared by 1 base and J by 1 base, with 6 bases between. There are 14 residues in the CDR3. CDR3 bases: TGTGCCAGCAGCTTAGTGCAGGGCACAGATACGCAGTATTTT. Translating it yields CASSLVQGTDTQYF.